This TCR beta chain came from a study of Ad26.COV2.S vaccination and SARS-CoV-2 variants. Documented treatment: roughly 20 received Ad26.COV2.S at low or high dose, single or two shots; a few received placebo; per-sample allocation not given. Sampling happened 63 days after the first vaccine or placebo injection. Here immunoSEQ multiplex PCR was the method, and the copy in TCRdb shows in-frame clones only, minus some. The sample lists approximately 480,000 clones, around 88% occurring once. A note on this clone: Other DNA sequences within the sample encode an identical CDR3.

The V gene lost 6 bases and the J gene lost 2 bases, with 11 bases spanning the gap. Germline loops: CDR1 SQVTM, CDR2 ANQGSEA. This CDR3 has 13 amino acids. The chain is built from TRBV29-1 and TRBJ2-1; possible D gene TRBD2, 6 bases. The specimen was peripheral blood, collected in a trial of Ad26.COV2.S vaccine versus placebo. This clonotype was sampled from a person aged 18 to 65 who received the Ad26.COV2.S COVID-19 vaccine or a placebo. The CDR3 spells CSVGSSTYNEQFF. The CDR3 region has the DNA TGCAGCGTCGGGAGTTCAACCTACAATGAGCAGTTCTTC.